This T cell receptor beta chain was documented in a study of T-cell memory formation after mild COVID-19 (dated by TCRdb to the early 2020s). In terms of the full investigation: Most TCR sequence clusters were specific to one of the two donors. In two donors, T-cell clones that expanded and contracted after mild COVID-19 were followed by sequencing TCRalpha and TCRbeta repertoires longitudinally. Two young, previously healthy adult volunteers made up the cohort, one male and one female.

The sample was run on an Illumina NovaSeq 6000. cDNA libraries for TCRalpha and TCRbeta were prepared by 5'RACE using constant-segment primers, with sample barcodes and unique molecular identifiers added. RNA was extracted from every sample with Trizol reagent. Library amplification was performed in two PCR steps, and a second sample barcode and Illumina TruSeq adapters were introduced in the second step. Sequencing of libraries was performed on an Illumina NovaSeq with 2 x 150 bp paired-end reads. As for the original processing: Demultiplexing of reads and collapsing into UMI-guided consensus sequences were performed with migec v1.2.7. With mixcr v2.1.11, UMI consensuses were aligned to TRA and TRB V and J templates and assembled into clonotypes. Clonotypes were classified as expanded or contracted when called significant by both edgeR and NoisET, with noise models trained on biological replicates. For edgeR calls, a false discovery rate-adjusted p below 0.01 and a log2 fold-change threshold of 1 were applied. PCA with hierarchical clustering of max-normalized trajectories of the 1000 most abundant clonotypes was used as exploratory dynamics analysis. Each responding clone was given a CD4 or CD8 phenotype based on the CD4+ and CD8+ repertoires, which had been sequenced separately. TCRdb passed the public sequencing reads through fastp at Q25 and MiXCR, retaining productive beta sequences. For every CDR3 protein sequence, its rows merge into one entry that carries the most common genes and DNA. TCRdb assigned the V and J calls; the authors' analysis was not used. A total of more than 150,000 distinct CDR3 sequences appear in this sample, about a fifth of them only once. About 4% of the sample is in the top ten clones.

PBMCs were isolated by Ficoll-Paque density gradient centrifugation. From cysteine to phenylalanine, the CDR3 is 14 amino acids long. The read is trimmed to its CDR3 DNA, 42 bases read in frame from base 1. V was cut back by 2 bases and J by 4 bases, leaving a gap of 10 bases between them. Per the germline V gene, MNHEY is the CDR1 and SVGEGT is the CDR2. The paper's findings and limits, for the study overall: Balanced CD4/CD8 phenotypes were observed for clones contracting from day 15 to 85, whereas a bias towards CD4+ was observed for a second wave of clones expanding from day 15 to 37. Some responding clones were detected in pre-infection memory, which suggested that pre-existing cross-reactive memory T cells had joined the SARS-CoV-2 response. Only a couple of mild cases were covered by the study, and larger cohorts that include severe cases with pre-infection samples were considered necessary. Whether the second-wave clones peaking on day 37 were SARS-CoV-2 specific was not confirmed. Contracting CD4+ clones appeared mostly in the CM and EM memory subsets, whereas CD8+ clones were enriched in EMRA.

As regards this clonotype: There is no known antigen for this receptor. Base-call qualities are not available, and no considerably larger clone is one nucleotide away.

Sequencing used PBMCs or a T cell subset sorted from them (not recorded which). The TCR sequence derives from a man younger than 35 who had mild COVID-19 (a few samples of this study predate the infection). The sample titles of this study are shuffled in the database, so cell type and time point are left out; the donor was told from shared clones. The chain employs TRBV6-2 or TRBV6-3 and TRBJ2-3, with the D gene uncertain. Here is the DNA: TGTGCCAGCAGTTACCTGATATACCCAGATACGCAGTATTTT. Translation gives CASSYLIYPDTQYF.